A single sample gave rise to the 19 T cell receptor beta chains below, sequenced in a study of shared clonotypes between healthy human individuals. Only in-frame clones appear in the TCRdb table, and some are missing; sequencing was by immunoSEQ multiplex PCR. The data hold around 2,000,000 clones, with roughly 95% observed a single time. Sequencing was done on a sample of naive CD4+ T cells sorted from blood. Described subset: CD45RA+ positively selected. The receptors shown here come from a man aged 18 to 35 in good health.

The CDR3: CASSPRGFDVDTIYF. The CDR3 region has the DNA TGTGCCAGCAGTCCCCGGGGATTTGATGTGGACACCATATATTTT. The rearrangement links TRBV6-6 to TRBJ1-3; the D is unclear. CDR1 and CDR2 (germline): MNHNY, SVGAGI (reference sequence). The CDR3 sequence is 15 residues long. Trimming shortened V by 5 bases and J by 8 bases, and 19 bases separated the two germline ends.

This clone was seen just once. The rearrangement uses TRBV19 and TRBJ1-6; tentatively, D is TRBD1 (5 bases). CDR3 size: 15 residues. Germline CDR1 reads LNHDA; CDR2 reads SQIVND (reference sequence). V lost 4 bases and J 7 bases, leaving 14 bases between the germline ends. Here the CDR3 DNA reads TGTGCCAGTAGTACTACAGGTCTGGGCAATTCACCCCTCCACTTT. This gives the protein CASSTTGLGNSPLHF. Together with reference TRBV19 and TRBJ1-6, the CDR3 gives the full variable domain: DGGITQSPKYLFRKEGQNVTLSCEQNLNHDAMYWYRQDPGQGLRLIYYSQIVNDFQKGDIAEGYSVSREKKESFPLTVTSAQKNPTAFYLCASSTTGLGNSPLHFGNGTRLTVT.

V and J are TRBV28 and TRBJ1-5, with D uncertain. This CDR3 contains 10 residues. V was shortened by 3 bases and J by 13 bases, with 7 bases between the two germline ends. Looked up from germline, CDR1 is MDHEN and CDR2 is SYDVKM. DNA of the CDR3: TGTGCCAGCAGTTTTTACGAGCAGCATTTT. Encoded protein: CASSFYEQHF. Drawing the rest from reference TRBV28 and TRBJ1-5, the complete variable domain is DVKVTQSSRYLVKRTGEKVFLECVQDMDHENMFWYRQDPGLGLRLIYFSYDVKMKEKGDIPEGYSVSREKKERFSLILESASTNQTSMYLCASSFYEQHFGDGTRLSIL.

J is TRBJ2-1 and V is TRBV18, with D hard to call. The germline CDR1 and CDR2 sequences are KGHSH and LQKENI. This CDR3 comprises 15 residues. The germline V and J ends were trimmed by 4 bases and 5 bases, with 15 bases remaining between them. The CDR3 loop reads CASSLRLTADNEQFF. In DNA, the CDR3 is TGTGCCAGCTCACTGAGACTGACCGCCGACAATGAGCAGTTCTTC.

As regards this clone: In the same sample, other DNA sequences code for this CDR3. The chain employs TRBV5-6 and TRBJ1-2; D unclear. This CDR3 spans 13 amino acids. Germline V CDR1 and CDR2: SGHDT, YYEEEE. V lost 1 base and J lost 0, with 4 bases in between. CDR3 DNA: TGTGCCAGCAGCTTGCCGGCTAACTATGGCTACACCTTC. Amino acids: CASSLPANYGYTF. The complete variable domain, with remaining parts taken from reference TRBV5-6 and TRBJ1-2, reads DAGVTQSPTHLIKTRGQQVTLRCSPKSGHDTVSWYQQALGQGPQFIFQYYEEEERQRGNFPDRFSGHQFPNYSSELNVNALLLGDSALYLCASSLPANYGYTFGSGTRLTVV.

The chain is built from TRBV10-3 and TRBJ2-5; maybe TRBD2 (5 bases). CDR1 and CDR2 from the germline V gene are ENHRY and SYGVKD. Trimming left V 3 bases short and J 4 bases short, with 12 bases between. This CDR3 spans 14 amino acids. CDR3 coding DNA: TGTGCCATCAGTGAATCGGGGAGTTCAGAGACCCAGTACTTC. This codes for CAISESGSSETQYF.

This clone was picked up one time. The DNA of the CDR3 is TGTGCCAGCAGCTACGGACAGGGAATAACTAACTATGGCTACACCTTC. This sequence encodes CASSYGQGITNYGYTF. This chain links TRBV11-2 with TRBJ1-2; 8 bases align to TRBD1. In germline, CDR1 is SGHAT, CDR2 FQNNGV. Trimming at V came to 4 bases and at J to 0 bases, leaving 7 bases not matched to a gene. The CDR3 consists of 16 residues.

Of note for this clone: The same CDR3 also results from other DNA sequences found in this sample. The rearrangement joins TRBV19 to TRBJ2-4, with unresolved D. Germline CDR1 LNHDA, CDR2 SQIVND (reference sequence). V gave up 1 base and J gave up 7 bases, with 2 bases separating them. This CDR3 contains 11 residues. The CDR3 region has the DNA TGTGCCAGTAGTATAGGGAACATTCAGTACTTC. Translation: CASSIGNIQYF.

This chain connects TRBV27 to TRBJ2-7, with D possibly being TRBD1 (5 bases). This CDR3 spans 13 amino acids. Trimming stripped 3 bases from V and 7 bases from J, with 13 bases between. CDR1 and CDR2 from the germline V gene are MNHEY and SMNVEV (reference sequence). For the CDR3, the DNA is TGTGCCAGCAGTTTCTATACAGGTGGGGAGCAGTACTTC. This codes for CASSFYTGGEQYF.

This clone turned up a few times. The V call is TRBV9, the J call TRBJ2-7, with D perhaps assigned TRBD1 or TRBD2 (5 bases each). Trimming stripped 6 bases from V and 6 bases from J, with 19 bases between. This CDR3 region has 14 residues. Per the germline V gene, CDR1 is SGDLS and CDR2 is YYNGEE. CDR3 protein: CASTPFGTNGEQYF. CDR3 nucleotides: TGTGCCAGCACCCCGTTCGGGACCAACGGCGAGCAGTACTTC.

A single count supports this clone. V gene TRBV7-8 combines with J gene TRBJ1-2; a weak D match, TRBD1 (5 bases). The V and J ends lost 4 bases and 4 bases respectively, with 13 bases between them. CDR1 SGHVS and CDR2 FQNEAQ come from the germline V gene. The CDR3 sequence is 14 residues long. The CDR3 is CASSSRALGYGYTF. CDR3 sequence (DNA): TGTGCCAGCAGCTCCAGGGCCCTGGGCTATGGCTACACCTTC.

In this sample, this clone turned up a few times. The chain links TRBV28 to TRBJ1-2; D is unresolved. CDR1 is MDHEN, CDR2 SYDVKM, per germline. The CDR3 runs to 11 residues. The V end was cut by 4 bases, the J end by 6 bases, with 6 bases between. Written as DNA, the CDR3 is TGTGCCAGCAGTTCTCCCGATGGCTACACCTTC. It specifies CASSSPDGYTF.

This rearrangement joins TRBV11-1 to TRBJ1-1; the D gene is possibly TRBD1 (6 bases). Trimming took off 3 bases at V and 3 bases at J, with 14 bases between the two ends. This CDR3 is 15 amino acids long. Germline CDR1 reads SGHAT; CDR2 reads FQDESV (reference sequence). CDR3 in amino acids: CASSFNGGQDTEAFF. Here the CDR3 DNA reads TGTGCCAGCAGCTTTAATGGGGGGCAGGACACTGAAGCTTTCTTT.

The V call is TRBV7-2, the J call TRBJ1-6; no clear D gene. CDR1 and CDR2 (germline): SGHTA, FQGNSA. This CDR3 region has 16 residues. V lost 1 base to trimming and J lost 10 bases, with 17 bases between them. CDR3 nucleotides: TGTGCCAGCAGCTTAGTGGTGAGGACCGCCGACTCACCCCTCCACTTT. Amino acid sequence: CASSLVVRTADSPLHF.

The chain combines TRBV18 with TRBJ1-2; D call uncertain. The CDR3 is made up of 15 amino acids. The V gene's germline CDR1 is KGHSH and CDR2 LQKENI. The ends were cut back, 4 bases at V and 3 bases at J, with 15 bases in the middle. The CDR3 spells CASSLFRETDYGYTF. In DNA form, the CDR3 reads TGTGCCAGCTCACTATTTAGGGAAACGGACTATGGCTACACCTTC.

The genes are TRBV19 and TRBJ2-3, with a possible D match to TRBD1 (6 bases). Germline V CDR1 and CDR2: LNHDA, SQIVND (reference sequence). The CDR3 extends over 14 amino acids. Trimming took 5 bases from V and 4 from J, leaving 13 bases between them. CDR3 in amino acids: CASSPQGLADTQYF. DNA of the CDR3: TGTGCCAGTAGTCCCCAGGGGCTGGCAGATACGCAGTATTTT.

The CDR3 loop is CASSLAPPGGSGGRRAGELFF. CDR3 nucleotides: TGTGCCAGCAGCTTAGCTCCCCCCGGCGGTAGCGGGGGCCGAAGGGCCGGGGAGCTGTTTTTT. V and J are TRBV7-2 and TRBJ2-2; 9 nucleotides line up with TRBD2. Per the germline V gene, CDR1 is SGHTA and CDR2 is FQGNSA. V lost 0 bases to trimming and J lost 6 bases; unmatched junction nucleotides: 20. There are 21 residues in the CDR3.

The chain recombines TRBV6-5 with TRBJ2-4; no definite D call. Looked up from germline, CDR1 is MNHEY and CDR2 is SVGAGI. V shed 11 bases and J shed 5 bases, with 16 bases lying between them. The CDR3 totals 13 residues. In DNA, the CDR3 is TGTGCCGCAGCAAGAGGCAGCCAAAACATTCAGTACTTC. Translated, it gives CAAARGSQNIQYF.

In regard to this clone: Distinct nucleotide sequences in the sample also encode this CDR3. V is TRBV18 and J is TRBJ2-7; 7 bases are shared with TRBD1. Per the germline V gene, CDR1 is KGHSH and CDR2 is LQKENI. The CDR3 runs to 14 residues. J gave up 3 bases and V 1 base, and 3 bases lay outside the gene matches. The CDR3 DNA is TGTGCCAGCTCACCACGCAGGGACAGCTACGAGCAGTACTTC. As protein: CASSPRRDSYEQYF.